These 22 T cell receptor beta chains share one sample of origin, sequenced in a study of blood T cell repertoires in COVID-19. The table came from immunoSEQ multiplex PCR; TCRdb's copy has only in-frame clones and leaves some out. This table holds approximately 120,000 clones, about 74% found once. The material sequenced was peripheral blood. Receptors were obtained from a man between 60 and 75 years old with acute or convalescent COVID-19.

This clone was counted once. J is TRBJ2-5 and V is TRBV14; TRBD1 might be the D (6 bases). The CDR3 runs 14 residues. The ends were cut back, 6 bases at V and 1 base at J, with 12 bases in the middle. Per the germline V gene, CDR1 is SGHDN and CDR2 is FVKESK. The CDR3 reads CASRKTGIQETQYF. The DNA for the CDR3 is TGTGCCAGCAGGAAGACAGGTATCCAAGAGACCCAGTACTTC.

The rearrangement links TRBV5-1 to TRBJ2-1; 8 bases are a match to TRBD2. The CDR3 extends over 14 amino acids. CDR1 is SGHRS, CDR2 YFSETQ, per germline. Trimming cost V 4 bases and J 3 bases; bases outside gene matches: 3. CDR3 amino acids: CASSNGGDYNEQFF. Written as DNA, the CDR3 is TGCGCCAGCAGCAACGGGGGGGACTACAATGAGCAGTTCTTC.

The V gene is TRBV7-2, the J gene TRBJ1-5; possibly TRBD1 for D (6 bases). V was trimmed by 8 bases and J by 1 base, leaving 18 bases between them. CDR1 is SGHTA, CDR2 FQGNSA, per germline. CDR3 length equals 16 residues. The CDR3 DNA reads as TGTGCCAGCCACGTGCGGGGGGCCGGCAGCAATCAGCCCCAGCATTTT. Protein product: CASHVRGAGSNQPQHF.

This clone occurred once. The chain has TRBV4-1 and TRBJ2-1; the D gene is possibly TRBD2 (6 bases). V lost 3 bases to trimming and J lost 0 bases, with 9 bases between them. Looked up from germline, CDR1 is MGHRA and CDR2 is YSYEKL. This CDR3 contains 15 residues. The CDR3 loop is CASSQLTSSYNEQFF. The CDR3 DNA follows: TGCGCCAGCAGCCAGTTGACTAGCTCCTACAATGAGCAGTTCTTC.

This chain joins TRBV5-6 and TRBJ2-7; possibly TRBD1 for D (5 bases). The V and J ends lost 0 bases and 0 bases respectively, with 16 bases between them. Germline assignment: CDR1 SGHDT and CDR2 YYEEEE. The CDR3 has 17 residues. The CDR3 DNA sequence: TGTGCCAGCAGCTTGGATACATCAGGGATGGTCTCCTACGAGCAGTACTTC. This codes for CASSLDTSGMVSYEQYF.

The sample holds one count of this clone. The chain's CDR3 is CASSLQGSNSPLHF. CDR3 nucleotides: TGTGCCAGCAGCTTGCAGGGATCCAATTCACCCCTCCACTTT. This chain connects TRBV5-5 to TRBJ1-6; a weak D match, TRBD1 (5 bases). The V gene's germline CDR1 is SGHKS and CDR2 YYEKEE (reference sequence). Trimming stripped 1 base from V and 7 bases from J, with 9 bases between. CDR3 length: 14 residues.

This clone was counted between two and nine times. The genes are TRBV6-5 and TRBJ2-5; 10 nucleotides agree with TRBD1. The CDR3 loop spans 16 amino acids. Germline V CDR1 and CDR2: MNHEY, SVGAGI. Trimming took 3 bases from V and 5 from J; bases not matched to a gene: 9. CDR3 region: CASSYLRTGGGETQYF. For the CDR3, the DNA is TGTGCCAGCAGTTATCTCAGGACAGGGGGAGGGGAGACCCAGTACTTC.

V usage is TRBV24-1 and J usage is TRBJ2-3, with D perhaps TRBD2 (5 bases). The germline V and J ends were trimmed by 4 bases and 1 base, with 14 bases remaining between them. The CDR3 consists of 16 residues. CDR1 and CDR2 (germline): KGHDR, SFDVKD. CDR3 in amino acids: CATSESGIAGTDTQYF. CDR3 DNA sequence: TGTGCCACCAGTGAGTCCGGGATAGCCGGCACAGATACGCAGTATTTT.

This clone was seen only a few times. The chain employs TRBV9 and TRBJ2-1, with D perhaps TRBD1 (6 bases). The ends were cut back, 0 bases at V and 7 bases at J, with 20 bases in the middle. Germline V gene lookup returns CDR1 SGDLS and CDR2 YYNGEE. The CDR3 is made up of 17 amino acids. CDR3 bases: TGTGCCAGCAGCGTAGCTTGGACAGAAACCTTGGGTAATGAGCAGTTCTTC. Its translation is CASSVAWTETLGNEQFF.

V and J are TRBV19 and TRBJ1-5; weak D call: TRBD1 (6 bases). This CDR3 is built from 15 residues. V lost 7 bases and J lost 1, with 14 bases in between. Germline lookup yields CDR1 LNHDA and CDR2 SQIVND (reference sequence). The DNA for the CDR3 is TGTGCCAGTAACACAAACAGGGCAAGCAATCAGCCCCAGCATTTT. Its protein is CASNTNRASNQPQHF.

This clone was seen only once. CDR3 sequence (DNA): TGTGCCAGCAGCCCAGGGACAGGGGATGAGCAGTTCTTC. Encoded protein: CASSPGTGDEQFF. This rearrangement joins TRBV11-3 to TRBJ2-1, with 10 positions matching TRBD1. Germline V gene data show CDR1 as SGHNT and CDR2 as YENEEA. Trimming removed 5 bases from V and 8 bases from J; junction bases left unmatched: 3. The CDR3 is made up of 13 amino acids. Together with reference TRBV11-3 and TRBJ2-1, the CDR3 gives the full variable domain: EAGVVQSPRYKIIEKKQPVAFWCNPISGHNTLYWYLQNLGQGPELLIRYENEEAVDDSQLPKDRFSAERLKGVDSTLKIQPAELGDSAVYLCASSPGTGDEQFFGPGTRLTVL.

CDR3 in amino acids: CASSKGDETVPYGYTF. For the CDR3, the DNA is TGTGCCAGCAGCAAAGGGGATGAGACAGTTCCGTATGGCTACACCTTC. This chain uses TRBV21-1 with TRBJ1-2; the table's D call, TRBD1, was not checked against the DNA. TRBV21-1 is an annotated pseudogene. The CDR3 sequence is 16 residues long.

The chain joins TRBV16 to TRBJ2-1; TRBD2 matches at 8 bases. After removal of 3 bases from V and 4 bases from J, the junction contained 8 bases not matched to a gene. Germline V gene sequence: CDR1 KGHSY, CDR2 FQNENV. The length of the CDR3 is 16 residues. DNA of the CDR3: TGTGCCAGCAGCCACCTACTAGCGGAGACTTACAATGAGCAGTTCTTC. Protein: CASSHLLAETYNEQFF.

This clone has only a few counts. The rearrangement uses TRBV24-1 and TRBJ2-7; 7 nucleotides align to TRBD2. Losses at the gene ends were 1 base for V and 0 bases for J; bases not matched to a gene: 2. Per the germline V gene, CDR1 is KGHDR and CDR2 is SFDVKD. The CDR3 contains 15 residues. The CDR3 DNA reads TGTGCCACCAGTGATTTAGCGGGGCCCTCCTACGAGCAGTACTTC. It codes for CATSDLAGPSYEQYF.

CDR3 bases: TGTGCCACCAGTGATTTATCCCAGACTGGGGCCAACGTCCTGACTTTC. It yields the protein CATSDLSQTGANVLTF. The chain has TRBV24-1 and TRBJ2-6; D gene uncertain. Germline CDR1 reads KGHDR; CDR2 reads SFDVKD. The CDR3 is 16 residues long. V dropped 1 base and J dropped 2 bases, with 8 bases sitting between them.

This clone was observed a handful of times. This sequence joins TRBV7-9 and TRBJ1-2; 7 bases are shared with TRBD1. The CDR3 totals 12 residues. V trimming: 5 bases; J trimming: 9 bases; junction bases outside the gene matches: 6. Germline values: CDR1 SEHNR, CDR2 FQNEAQ (reference sequence). CDR3 sequence: CASSAGTARYTF. The CDR3 DNA is TGTGCCAGCAGCGCCGGGACAGCCCGCTACACCTTC.

This clone was seen more than once but under ten times. This chain joins TRBV7-3 and TRBJ2-2; TRBD2 is a possible D gene (5 bases). The CDR3 has 16 amino acids. In germline, CDR1 is SGHTA, CDR2 FQGTGA. Trimming cost V 0 bases and J 7 bases, with 15 bases left between them. The CDR3 DNA is TGTGCCAGCAGCTTAACGGACGGGGATTTTAGCGGGGAGCTGTTTTTT. Residues: CASSLTDGDFSGELFF.

This clone has just a few counts. The V gene is TRBV2, the J gene TRBJ2-2; D is unclear. The CDR3 consists of 14 residues. Trimming cost V 4 bases and J 2 bases, with 8 bases left between them. CDR1 is SNHLY and CDR2 is FYNNEI in the germline V gene. In DNA, the CDR3 is TGTGCCAGCAGTGCCTACCCTAACACCGGGGAGCTGTTTTTT. Translation: CASSAYPNTGELFF.

The CDR3: CASSAGPSTAFF. CDR3 nucleotides: TGTGCCAGCAGCGCCGGTCCCTCTACGGCTTTCTTT. This chain joins TRBV7-2 and TRBJ1-1; D call uncertain. The CDR3 has 12 amino acids. From germline, CDR1 is SGHTA and CDR2 FQGNSA. Trimming cost V 5 bases and J 11 bases, with 15 bases left between them.

This clone was counted a single time. The genes are TRBV30 and TRBJ1-1; TRBD1 matches 7 bases. The junction had 5 bases not matched to a gene; V was cut back by 0 bases and J by 7 bases. Germline V gives CDR1 GTSNPN, CDR2 SVGIG (reference sequence). This CDR3 has 13 amino acids. In DNA form, the CDR3 reads TGTGCCTGGAGTGTACAGGGGTTTGGTGAAGCTTTCTTT. Encoded protein: CAWSVQGFGEAFF.

The chain couples TRBV5-4 to TRBJ2-3; D may be TRBD2 (7 bases). Germline CDR1 is SGHNT and CDR2 is YYREEE (reference sequence). This CDR3 is 15 amino acids long. V was cut by 5 bases and J by 5 bases, with 18 bases left in between. CDR3 DNA: TGTGCCAGCAGTGAAGGAGGGGGGGCTAAAGATACGCAGTATTTT. As protein: CASSEGGGAKDTQYF. Complete variable domain (other parts from reference TRBV5-4 and TRBJ2-3): ETGVTQSPTHLIKTRGQQVTLRCSSQSGHNTVSWYQQALGQGPQFIFQYYREEENGRGNFPPRFSGLQFPNYSSELNVNALELDDSALYLCASSEGGGAKDTQYFGPGTRLTVL.

The chain uses TRBV6-2 or TRBV6-3 and TRBJ1-2; 10 nucleotides agree with TRBD1. The germline V gene has CDR1 MNHEY and CDR2 SVGEGT. The CDR3 is 13 residues long. Trimming cost V 6 bases and J 5 bases; bases outside gene matches: 3. The CDR3 here is CASSWGQGYGYTF. The CDR3 DNA sequence: TGTGCCAGCAGCTGGGGACAGGGGTATGGCTACACCTTC.